These 22 T cell receptor beta chains share one sample of origin, sequenced in a study of blood T cell repertoires in COVID-19. TCRdb's table, derived via immunoSEQ multiplex PCR, lists solely in-frame clones and lacks some. The data contain hundreds of thousands of clones, 80% to 90% of them singletons. The specimen was peripheral blood. The receptors were sampled from a man aged 18-30 years with COVID-19, enrolled during active disease.

The V call is TRBV7-8, the J call TRBJ2-1, with D tentatively TRBD2 (7 bases). Germline V gives CDR1 SGHVS, CDR2 FQNEAQ. V was shortened by 1 base and J by 5 bases, with 24 bases between the two germline ends. This CDR3 has 19 residues. The CDR3 is CASSLGLRGRVGAHNEQFF. The CDR3 nucleotides read TGTGCCAGCAGCTTAGGTCTTAGGGGGAGGGTAGGGGCACACAATGAGCAGTTCTTC.

The V gene is TRBV4-1, the J gene TRBJ2-7; no firm D call. Germline assignment: CDR1 MGHRA and CDR2 YSYEKL. The CDR3 sequence is 14 residues long. V was cut by 1 base and J by 2 bases, with 9 bases left in between. The DNA for the CDR3 is TGCGCCAGCAGCCAAGGGGCCAGAACCTACGAGCAGTACTTC. Translated, it gives CASSQGARTYEQYF.

The J gene is TRBJ1-3, the V gene TRBV7-9; possibly TRBD1 for D (5 bases). Trimming left V 5 bases short and J 1 base short, with 9 bases between. CDR3 size: 14 residues. CDR1 is SEHNR and CDR2 is FQNEAQ in the germline V gene (reference sequence). CDR3 loop: CASSPRVSGNTIYF. The CDR3 DNA reads as TGTGCCAGCAGCCCCAGGGTATCTGGAAACACCATATATTTT.

The J gene is TRBJ1-1, the V gene TRBV10-2; no definite D call. This CDR3 contains 15 residues. Trimming removed 0 bases from V and 0 bases from J, with 8 bases in between. Germline CDR1 and CDR2: WSHSY and SAAADI. The CDR3 DNA follows: TGCGCCAGCAGTGAGTCGCTCCAGGTGAACACTGAAGCTTTCTTT. This encodes CASSESLQVNTEAFF.

The chain joins TRBV27 to TRBJ2-5, with D possibly being TRBD2 (6 bases). The CDR3 is 15 amino acids. The V gene's germline CDR1 is MNHEY and CDR2 SMNVEV (reference sequence). The V gene lost 4 bases and the J gene lost 2 bases, with 14 bases spanning the gap. CDR3 sequence reads: CASSSPGLRQETQYF. CDR3 coding DNA: TGTGCCAGCAGTTCCCCGGGACTCAGACAAGAGACCCAGTACTTC.

The chain recombines TRBV5-1 with TRBJ2-2, with no clear D. Trimming left V 4 bases short and J 3 bases short, with 10 bases between. CDR1 is SGHRS, CDR2 YFSETQ, per germline. This CDR3 is 14 amino acids long. For the CDR3, the DNA is TGCGCCAGCAGCCTGGAACTTCACACCGGGGAGCTGTTTTTT. Protein product: CASSLELHTGELFF.

The V gene is TRBV18, the J gene TRBJ1-4, with 7 bases identical to TRBD1. Per the germline V gene, CDR1 is KGHSH and CDR2 is LQKENI. This CDR3 has 17 residues. Trimming removed 6 bases from V and 8 bases from J; junction bases left unmatched: 18. In DNA, the CDR3 is TGTGCCAGCTCCCCAGCCCGGACAGGCGGGATTGGGGAAAAACTGTTTTTT. Its protein is CASSPARTGGIGEKLFF.

This chain links TRBV14 with TRBJ2-1, with 11 bases aligning to TRBD2. The ends lost 1 base at V and 7 bases at J; junction bases unmatched: 6. Germline V lookup: CDR1 SGHDN, CDR2 FVKESK. The CDR3 has 16 residues. CDR3 coding DNA: TGTGCCAGCAGCCAAGGGTTAGCGGGGGGGCTTAATGAGCAGTTCTTC. It is translated as CASSQGLAGGLNEQFF.

The chain joins TRBV6-5 to TRBJ2-7; possible D gene TRBD2, 6 bases. Deletions cut 2 bases from V and 4 bases from J, with 12 bases between. The CDR3 is made up of 14 amino acids. The germline gives CDR1 MNHEY, CDR2 SVGAGI. The CDR3 reads CASSYGSAGYEQYF. Here the CDR3 DNA reads TGTGCCAGCAGTTACGGGTCGGCGGGATACGAGCAGTACTTC.

The gene calls are TRBV10-2 and TRBJ2-7; 10 positions match TRBD2. The V gene's germline CDR1 is WSHSY and CDR2 SAAADI. V lost 8 bases and J lost 6; bases outside the gene matches: 7. The CDR3 is 13 residues long. CDR3 in DNA: TGCGCCAGCTGGGGACTAGCGCCGGGCGAGCAGTACTTC. It encodes CASWGLAPGEQYF.

The rearrangement uses TRBV20-1 and TRBJ2-3; 11 bases line up with TRBD2. The ends lost 3 bases at V and 0 bases at J; junction bases unmatched: 17. The CDR3 extends over 20 amino acids. Germline V lookup: CDR1 DFQATT, CDR2 SNEGSKA (reference sequence). The CDR3 DNA reads as TGCAGTGCTAGTTCTGTATCACGACTAGCGGGACGGAAGAGCACAGATACGCAGTATTTT. This codes for CSASSVSRLAGRKSTDTQYF.

The genes are TRBV2 and TRBJ2-7; 10 bases map to TRBD1. Trimming at V came to 2 bases and at J to 4 bases, leaving 5 bases not matched to a gene. Germline values: CDR1 SNHLY, CDR2 FYNNEI. This CDR3 spans 15 amino acids. CDR3 DNA: TGTGCCAGCAGTGAATTTAGGGGACAGGGGTACGAGCAGTACTTC. This codes for CASSEFRGQGYEQYF.

This chain joins TRBV7-9 and TRBJ1-1; no clear D. The germline gives CDR1 SEHNR, CDR2 FQNEAQ (reference sequence). Trimming took 1 base from V and 0 from J, leaving 18 bases between them. The CDR3 extends over 18 amino acids. The CDR3 here is CASSLERIGGEMNTEAFF. The CDR3 coding sequence is TGTGCCAGCAGCTTAGAGAGGATCGGAGGCGAGATGAACACTGAAGCTTTCTTT.

In DNA, the CDR3 is TGTGCCACCAGCAGAGATAGCGGGGGGCAGTACTTC. Translation gives CATSRDSGGQYF. The chain recombines TRBV15 with TRBJ2-7, with 9 positions matching TRBD2. V lost 0 bases, J lost 9 bases, and 0 bases stayed unmatched. The CDR3 totals 12 residues. Germline CDR1 reads LNHNV; CDR2 reads YYDKDF (reference sequence). Full variable domain (outside the CDR3, taken from reference TRBV15 and TRBJ2-7): DAMVIQNPRYQVTQFGKPVTLSCSQTLNHNVMYWYQQKSSQAPKLLFHYYDKDFNNEADTPDNFQSRRPNTSFCFLDIRSPGLGDTAMYLCATSRDSGGQYFGPGTRLTVT.

V and J are TRBV4-2 and TRBJ2-3; TRBD1 might be the D (6 bases). Germline-derived CDR1 and CDR2 are LGHNA and YNFKEQ. CDR3 length: 12 residues. V gave up 0 bases and J gave up 10 bases, with 8 bases separating them. In nucleotides, the CDR3 is TGTGCCAGCAGCCAAGAACAGGGCGCGCAGTATTTT. Its translation is CASSQEQGAQYF.

The V gene is TRBV3-1 (or the pseudogene TRBV3-2), the J gene TRBJ2-1; TRBD1 matches 8 bases. This CDR3 is built from 16 residues. The V segment lost 0 bases and the J segment 7 bases; nucleotides outside the gene matches: 8. Looked up from germline, CDR1 is LGHDT and CDR2 is YNNKEL (reference sequence). In DNA, the CDR3 is TGTGCCAGCAGCCAAGACTCCGGACAGGGTTGGAATGAGCAGTTCTTC. It is translated as CASSQDSGQGWNEQFF.

V gene TRBV5-6 combines with J gene TRBJ1-1; D not resolved. The CDR3 sequence is 14 residues long. Looked up from germline, CDR1 is SGHDT and CDR2 is YYEEEE. The V end lost 2 bases, the J end lost 1 base, and 9 bases lay between the germline ends. CDR3 DNA sequence: TGTGCCAGCAGCTTCATCAGGCCGAACACTGAAGCTTTCTTT. Its protein product is CASSFIRPNTEAFF.

The chain employs TRBV6-6 and TRBJ1-5, with 8 bases lining up with TRBD1. The CDR3 is 15 amino acids. Germline V gives CDR1 MNHNY, CDR2 SVGAGI (reference sequence). Trimming removed 2 bases from V and 2 bases from J; junction bases left unmatched: 2. The CDR3: CASSYQGAGNQPQHF. CDR3 coding DNA: TGTGCCAGCAGTTACCAGGGGGCGGGCAATCAGCCCCAGCATTTT.

The chain carries TRBV9 and TRBJ2-1; tentatively, D is TRBD2 (6 bases). This CDR3 has 16 amino acids. V was clipped by 0 bases and J by 3 bases, with 13 bases between them. Per the germline V gene, CDR1 is SGDLS and CDR2 is YYNGEE. Here the CDR3 reads CASSVDGASVYNEQFF. In nucleotides, the CDR3 is TGTGCCAGCAGCGTAGACGGGGCTAGCGTCTACAATGAGCAGTTCTTC.

V gene TRBV11-3 combines with J gene TRBJ2-5, with 8 bases fitting TRBD1. Germline CDR1 is SGHNT and CDR2 is YENEEA. The CDR3 extends over 16 amino acids. V was clipped by 3 bases and J by 2 bases; unmatched bases: 8. CDR3 amino acids: CASSLRTGGRQETQYF. Here the CDR3 DNA reads TGTGCCAGCAGCTTGCGCACAGGGGGAAGACAAGAGACCCAGTACTTC. The full variable domain, with the rest looked up from reference TRBV11-3 and TRBJ2-5, is EAGVVQSPRYKIIEKKQPVAFWCNPISGHNTLYWYLQNLGQGPELLIRYENEEAVDDSQLPKDRFSAERLKGVDSTLKIQPAELGDSAVYLCASSLRTGGRQETQYFGPGTRLLVL.

The chain has TRBV15 and TRBJ2-1, with 7 bases aligning to TRBD1. Germline-derived CDR1 and CDR2 are LNHNV and YYDKDF (reference sequence). This CDR3 region has 16 residues. V was pared by 0 bases and J by 7 bases, with 9 bases of the junction left unmatched. In nucleotides, the CDR3 is TGTGCCACCAGCAGAGACAGGACAGGAGGAGGAAATGAGCAGTTCTTC. This sequence encodes CATSRDRTGGGNEQFF.

The chain joins TRBV29-1 to TRBJ2-1; 12 bases map to TRBD1. Germline V gene lookup returns CDR1 SQVTM and CDR2 ANQGSEA. CDR3 size: 14 residues. V trimming: 6 bases; J trimming: 8 bases; junction bases outside the gene matches: 8. The DNA of the CDR3 is TGCAGCGTCGTTGGGACAGGGGGCGGCGATGAGCAGTTCTTC. Translating it yields CSVVGTGGGDEQFF.